A selection of T cell receptor beta chains follows, all from one sample in a study of blood T cell repertoires in COVID-19. Repertoires were generated with immunoSEQ multiplex PCR, while TCRdb's copy carries only in-frame clones and drops some. Found here are about 140,000 clones, around 90% of them singletons; the top ten hold over 9.5%. Source material: peripheral blood. These receptors were collected from a man in his sixties with active or convalescent COVID-19. Both conserved end residues are part of each CDR3. A D gene is named only where the DNA matches it firmly. Size is stated for part of the rows, as once, few or many counts, or as a class when the clone is expanded.

NA	TRBV6-2/TRBV6-3	NA	TRBJ2-3	CASSYPSSGLHSDTQYF	TGTGCCAGCAGTTACCCCAGTTCGGGACTCCACTCAGATACGCAGTATTTT
NA	TRBV4-2	NA	TRBJ1-5	CASSPRAGGNQPQHF	TGTGCCAGCAGCCCTCGGGCAGGAGGGAATCAGCCCCAGCATTTT
NA	TRBV2	NA	TRBJ1-1	CALKLSGTMNTEAFF	TGTGCTTTGAAACTCAGCGGGACTATGAACACTGAAGCTTTCTTT
NA	TRBV5-6	NA	TRBJ1-1	CASSFGRANTEAFF	TGTGCCAGCAGCTTCGGCAGGGCGAACACTGAAGCTTTCTTT
NA	TRBV29-1	NA	TRBJ1-5	CSVVTGGGQPQHF	TGCAGCGTTGTGACTGGGGGGGGACAGCCCCAGCATTTT
NA	TRBV7-9	NA	TRBJ1-2	CASSLGRLQDGYTF	TGTGCCAGCAGCTTAGGCAGGTTGCAGGATGGCTACACCTTC
TRBD2	TRBV3-1/TRBV3-2	NA	TRBJ2-3	CASSQERLAGSDTQYF	TGTGCCAGCAGCCAAGAGAGGCTAGCGGGCTCAGATACGCAGTATTTT
NA	TRBV2	NA	TRBJ1-6	CASSGQLNSPLHF	TGTGCCAGCAGCGGACAGCTGAATTCACCCCTCCACTTT
TRBD1	TRBV6-5	NA	TRBJ2-5	CASRNRGGVETQYF	TGTGCCAGCAGAAATAGAGGGGGCGTAGAGACCCAGTACTTC
TRBD1	TRBV7-3	NA	TRBJ2-2	CASSPRAGGSTGELFF	TGTGCCAGCAGCCCTCGGGCAGGGGGCTCCACCGGGGAGCTGTTTTTT
NA	TRBV6-2/TRBV6-3	NA	TRBJ2-7	CASSYGSRRGEQYF	TGTGCCAGCAGTTACGGGTCGCGCAGGGGAGAGCAGTACTTC
NA	TRBV18	NA	TRBJ1-5	CASSPTAPLLGQPQHF	TGTGCCAGCTCACCGACAGCCCCTCTGCTTGGTCAGCCCCAGCATTTT
TRBD2	TRBV5-1	once	TRBJ2-3	CASSGGTSGRRTDTQYF	TGCGCCAGCAGCGGGGGGACTAGCGGGAGGAGGACAGATACGCAGTATTTT
NA	TRBV27	NA	TRBJ1-4	CASSPQRANEKLFF	TGTGCCAGCAGTCCCCAGAGGGCTAATGAAAAACTGTTTTTT
NA	TRBV4-1	NA	TRBJ2-5	CASSQGRAGTGQETQYF	TGCGCCAGCAGCCAAGGGAGGGCGGGAACGGGCCAAGAGACCCAGTACTTC
TRBD1	TRBV18	NA	TRBJ1-3	CASSPTGLGTSGNTIYF	TGTGCCAGCTCACCGACAGGGCTCGGCACCTCTGGAAACACCATATATTTT
TRBD2	TRBV18	NA	TRBJ2-7	CASSPLLAGSYEQYF	TGTGCCAGCTCACCACTACTAGCGGGATCCTACGAGCAGTACTTC
TRBD2	TRBV24-1	NA	TRBJ2-4	CATSDSRTSGGIQYF	TGTGCCACCAGTGATTCGCGGACTAGCGGGGGCATTCAGTACTTC
TRBD2	TRBV7-9	NA	TRBJ2-1	CASSLKREGPYNEQFF	TGTGCCAGCAGCCTTAAGCGGGAGGGCCCTTACAATGAGCAGTTCTTC
NA	TRBV24-1	once	TRBJ2-2	CAASGTWGTGELFF	TGTGCCGCCTCCGGGACTTGGGGCACCGGGGAGCTGTTTTTT
NA	TRBV5-1	NA	TRBJ2-5	CASSLVSGKETQYF	TGCGCCAGCAGCTTGGTGTCAGGGAAGGAGACCCAGTACTTC
TRBD1	TRBV6-2/TRBV6-3	many	TRBJ1-5	CASSTIRQGTFNQPQHF	TGTGCCAGCAGTACTATCCGACAGGGAACTTTCAATCAGCCCCAGCATTTT
NA	TRBV29-1	NA	TRBJ1-1	CSVEEGGRTEAFF	TGCAGCGTTGAAGAGGGGGGGAGGACTGAAGCTTTCTTT
TRBD2	TRBV9	NA	TRBJ2-2	CASSLSGSRNGELFF	TGTGCCAGCAGCCTAAGCGGGAGTAGGAACGGGGAGCTGTTTTTT
NA	TRBV3-1/TRBV3-2	NA	TRBJ2-3	CASSQVLTDTQYF	TGTGCCAGCAGCCAAGTCTTGACAGATACGCAGTATTTT
NA	TRBV28	once	TRBJ2-1	CASSFRGNEQFF	TGTGCCAGCAGTTTTCGGGGGAATGAGCAGTTCTTC
NA	TRBV5-6	NA	TRBJ1-2	CASSWQGTGGYTF	TGTGCCAGCAGCTGGCAGGGGACCGGGGGCTACACCTTC
TRBD2	TRBV11-3	NA	TRBJ2-1	CASSLAGALYNEQFF	TGTGCCAGCAGCTTGGCGGGAGCTCTTTACAATGAGCAGTTCTTC
TRBD2	TRBV28	NA	TRBJ2-2	CASRLAPGELFF	TGTGCCAGTAGACTAGCCCCCGGGGAGCTGTTTTTT
TRBD1	TRBV7-2	once	TRBJ2-2	CASSLTPGQSSTGELFF	TGTGCCAGCAGCTTAACGCCGGGACAGAGTTCCACCGGGGAGCTGTTTTTT
TRBD1	TRBV9	NA	TRBJ2-5	CASSGETGVHQFKYF	TGTGCCAGCAGCGGAGAGACAGGGGTCCATCAATTTAAGTACTTC
NA	TRBV6-1	NA	TRBJ2-5	CASSEAWAGSGETQYF	TGTGCCAGCAGTGAAGCATGGGCAGGGTCGGGAGAGACCCAGTACTTC
TRBD2	TRBV7-9	NA	TRBJ2-4	CASSPDLSGVAKNIQYF	TGTGCCAGCAGCCCCGATCTTAGCGGGGTAGCCAAAAACATTCAGTACTTC
TRBD1	TRBV28	NA	TRBJ2-1	CASIQGAQNNEQFF	TGTGCCAGCATACAGGGGGCGCAAAACAATGAGCAGTTCTTC
TRBD1	TRBV28	NA	TRBJ1-3	CASSRVTGDTGNTIYF	TGTGCCAGCAGTCGGGTGACAGGGGACACTGGAAACACCATATATTTT
TRBD2	TRBV7-2	NA	TRBJ2-5	CASSLGAGGLKTQYF	TGTGCCAGCAGTCTGGGCGCGGGGGGCCTGAAGACCCAGTACTTC
NA	TRBV6-5	NA	TRBJ1-6	CASSYRGASYNSPLHF	TGTGCCAGCAGTTACAGGGGCGCGTCCTATAATTCACCCCTCCACTTT
TRBD1	TRBV4-3	NA	TRBJ1-2	CASSPGGTDGANYGYTF	TGCGCCAGCAGCCCTGGAGGGACAGACGGAGCTAACTATGGCTACACCTTC
NA	TRBV6-5	NA	TRBJ2-7	CASSPGGNTYEQYF	TGTGCCAGCAGCCCAGGGGGGAACACCTACGAGCAGTACTTC
TRBD1	TRBV14	NA	TRBJ2-1	CASSQIRWDRSSYNEQFF	TGTGCCAGCAGCCAAATACGGTGGGACAGGAGCTCCTACAATGAGCAGTTCTTC
TRBD1	TRBV6-5	NA	TRBJ1-5	CASSTTTGVDQPQHF	TGTGCCAGCAGTACAACGACAGGGGTAGATCAGCCCCAGCATTTT
TRBD2	TRBV28	once	TRBJ2-1	CASSSLAGRSYNEQFF	TGTGCCAGCAGTTCCTTAGCGGGAAGGTCCTACAATGAGCAGTTCTTC
TRBD2	TRBV7-6	NA	TRBJ2-1	CASSQTGTSGKDEQFF	TGTGCCAGCAGCCAAACCGGGACTAGCGGGAAGGATGAGCAGTTCTTC
TRBD2	TRBV5-1	NA	TRBJ2-2	CASSALTSGNTGELFF	TGCGCCAGCAGCGCCCTGACTAGCGGAAACACCGGGGAGCTGTTTTTT
NA	TRBV13	few	TRBJ2-1	CASTLSGQRYNEQFF	TGTGCCAGCACCCTTAGTGGACAGAGATACAATGAGCAGTTCTTC
TRBD2	TRBV7-3	NA	TRBJ2-1	CASSSPTSGYNEQFF	TGTGCCAGCAGCTCTCCGACTAGCGGTTACAATGAGCAGTTCTTC
TRBD2	TRBV29-1	NA	TRBJ2-7	CSVVFGASGSYEQYF	TGCAGCGTTGTCTTCGGGGCTAGCGGGAGTTACGAGCAGTACTTC
TRBD1	TRBV19	few	TRBJ1-5	CASSTPGTGYNQPQHF	TGTGCCAGTAGTACCCCCGGGACAGGGTACAATCAGCCCCAGCATTTT
TRBD1	TRBV19	NA	TRBJ1-5	CASSMTGTYSNQPQHF	TGTGCCAGTAGTATGACAGGGACCTATAGCAATCAGCCCCAGCATTTT
NA	TRBV21-1	NA	TRBJ1-3	CASSKERDKPGNTIYF	TGTGCCAGCAGCAAAGAACGGGACAAGCCTGGAAACACCATATATTTT
NA	TRBV24-1	NA	TRBJ2-3	CATSDRGQSADTQYF	TGTGCCACCAGTGACCGCGGACAGAGCGCAGATACGCAGTATTTT
TRBD2	TRBV11-2	once	TRBJ2-2	CASSSRAGGNTGELFF	TGTGCCAGCAGCTCCCGGGCGGGAGGGAACACCGGGGAGCTGTTTTTT
TRBD2	TRBV5-1	NA	TRBJ2-1	CASSLGTSGAYNEQFF	TGCGCCAGCAGCTTGGGGACTAGCGGAGCGTACAATGAGCAGTTCTTC
TRBD2	TRBV30	once	TRBJ2-1	CAWTKTSGRVYNEQFF	TGTGCCTGGACTAAAACTAGCGGGAGAGTCTACAATGAGCAGTTCTTC
TRBD1	TRBV6-5	NA	TRBJ1-4	CATSGGSNEKLFF	TGTGCCACCTCAGGGGGGTCTAATGAAAAACTGTTTTTT
TRBD2	TRBV6-5	NA	TRBJ2-1	CASRGAGENNEQFF	TGTGCCAGCAGGGGAGCGGGAGAAAACAATGAGCAGTTCTTC
NA	TRBV6-2/TRBV6-3	NA	TRBJ1-6	CASSYARQSGRSPLHF	TGTGCCAGCAGTTACGCTCGACAGAGCGGGAGGTCACCCCTCCACTTT
TRBD1	TRBV28	NA	TRBJ2-2	CASRSGQGNTGELFF	TGTGCCAGCAGGAGCGGACAGGGGAACACCGGGGAGCTGTTTTTT
TRBD2	TRBV6-5	NA	TRBJ2-5	CASSLAGGGRETQYF	TGTGCCAGCAGCCTAGCGGGAGGGGGCAGAGAGACCCAGTACTTC